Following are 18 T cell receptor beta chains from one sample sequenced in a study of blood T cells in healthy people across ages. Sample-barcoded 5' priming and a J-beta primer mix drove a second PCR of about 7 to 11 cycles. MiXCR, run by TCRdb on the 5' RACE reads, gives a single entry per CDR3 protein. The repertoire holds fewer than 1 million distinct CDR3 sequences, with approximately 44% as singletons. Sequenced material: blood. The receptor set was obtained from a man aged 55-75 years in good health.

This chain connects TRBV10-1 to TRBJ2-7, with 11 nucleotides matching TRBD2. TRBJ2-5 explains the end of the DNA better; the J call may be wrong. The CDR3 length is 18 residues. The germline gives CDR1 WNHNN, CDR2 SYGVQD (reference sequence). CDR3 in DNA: TGCGCCAGCAGCTCCGGGACTAGCGGAGGGGCTGGACTGGAGACCCAGTACTTC. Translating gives CASSSGTSGGAGLETQYF.

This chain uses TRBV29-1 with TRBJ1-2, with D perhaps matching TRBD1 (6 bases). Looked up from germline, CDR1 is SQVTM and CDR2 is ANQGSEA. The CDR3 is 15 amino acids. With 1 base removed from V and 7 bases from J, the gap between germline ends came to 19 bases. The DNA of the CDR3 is TGCAGCGTTGAAGTGGGGGGGGCCCCGATCTGTGGCTACACCTTC. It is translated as CSVEVGGAPICGYTF.

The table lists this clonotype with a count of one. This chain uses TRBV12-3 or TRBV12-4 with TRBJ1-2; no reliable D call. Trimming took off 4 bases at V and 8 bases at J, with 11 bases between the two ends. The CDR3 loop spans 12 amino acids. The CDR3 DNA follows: TGTGCCAGCAGTTCAGAATCCTGGGGCTACACCTTC. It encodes CASSSESWGYTF.

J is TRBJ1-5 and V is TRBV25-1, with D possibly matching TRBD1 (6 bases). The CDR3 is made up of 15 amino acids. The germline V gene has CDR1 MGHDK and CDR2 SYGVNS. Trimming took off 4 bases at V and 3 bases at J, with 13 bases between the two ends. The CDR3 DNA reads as TGTGCCAGCAGTGGGGGAGGGGGTAACAATCAGCCCCAGCATTTT. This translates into CASSGGGGNNQPQHF.

The CDR3 spells CASSMGTGSYEQYF. CDR3 coding DNA: TGTGCCAGTAGTATGGGGACAGGGTCCTACGAGCAGTACTTC. The rearrangement joins TRBV19 to TRBJ2-7; 9 nucleotides match TRBD1. Trimming took 3 bases from V and 1 from J; bases not matched to a gene: 1. The CDR3 covers 14 residues. CDR1 is LNHDA, CDR2 SQIVND, per germline (reference sequence).

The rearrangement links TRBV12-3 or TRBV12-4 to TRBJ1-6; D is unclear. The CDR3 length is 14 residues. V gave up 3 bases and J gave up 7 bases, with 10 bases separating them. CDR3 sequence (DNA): TGTGCCAGCAGTTTTTCCAGGCCCAATTCACCCCTCCACTTT. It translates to CASSFSRPNSPLHF.

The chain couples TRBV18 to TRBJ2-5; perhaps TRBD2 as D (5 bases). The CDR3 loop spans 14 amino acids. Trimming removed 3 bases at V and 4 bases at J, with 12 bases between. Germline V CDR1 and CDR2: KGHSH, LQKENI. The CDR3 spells CASSPSSVGETQYF. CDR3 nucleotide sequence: TGTGCCAGCTCACCGAGTAGCGTGGGAGAGACCCAGTACTTC.

The CDR3: CASSLDGLAGIQETQYF. The CDR3 DNA reads as TGTGCCAGCAGCTTAGATGGACTAGCGGGGATCCAAGAGACCCAGTACTTC. V and J are TRBV11-2 and TRBJ2-5, with TRBD2 matching 12 bases. This CDR3 has 17 residues. Trimming took 0 bases from V and 1 from J; bases not matched to a gene: 3. The germline gives CDR1 SGHAT, CDR2 FQNNGV.

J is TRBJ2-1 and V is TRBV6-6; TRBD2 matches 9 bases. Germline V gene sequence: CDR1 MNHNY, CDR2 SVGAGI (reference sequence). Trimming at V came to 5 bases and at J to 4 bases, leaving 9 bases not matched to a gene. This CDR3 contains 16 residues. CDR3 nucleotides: TGTGCCAGCAGTACGGCCAGCGGGGGGCTATACAATGAGCAGTTCTTC. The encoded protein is CASSTASGGLYNEQFF.

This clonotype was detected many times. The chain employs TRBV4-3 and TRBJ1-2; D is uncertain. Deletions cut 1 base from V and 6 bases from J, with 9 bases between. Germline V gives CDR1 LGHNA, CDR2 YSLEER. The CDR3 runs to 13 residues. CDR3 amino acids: CASSQGTTHGYTF. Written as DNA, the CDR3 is TGCGCCAGCAGCCAAGGGACGACCCATGGCTACACCTTC.

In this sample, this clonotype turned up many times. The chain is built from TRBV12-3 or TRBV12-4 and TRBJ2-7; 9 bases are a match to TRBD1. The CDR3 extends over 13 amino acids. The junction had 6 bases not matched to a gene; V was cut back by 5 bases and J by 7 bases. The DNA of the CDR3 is TGTGCCAGCAGTCCTGGACAGGGGAATGAGCAGTACTTC. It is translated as CASSPGQGNEQYF.

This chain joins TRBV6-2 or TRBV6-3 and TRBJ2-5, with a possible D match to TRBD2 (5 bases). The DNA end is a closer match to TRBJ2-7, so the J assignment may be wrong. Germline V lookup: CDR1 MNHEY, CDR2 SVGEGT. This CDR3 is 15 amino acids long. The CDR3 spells CASTDGGGFTYEQYF. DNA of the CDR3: TGTGCCAGCACCGACGGAGGAGGCTTTACCTACGAGCAGTACTTC.

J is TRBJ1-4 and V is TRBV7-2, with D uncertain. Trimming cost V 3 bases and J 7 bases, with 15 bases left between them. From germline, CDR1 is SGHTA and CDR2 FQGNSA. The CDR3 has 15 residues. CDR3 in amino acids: CASSLAWSTGEKLFF. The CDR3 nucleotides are TGTGCCAGCAGCTTGGCTTGGTCCACGGGTGAAAAACTGTTTTTT.

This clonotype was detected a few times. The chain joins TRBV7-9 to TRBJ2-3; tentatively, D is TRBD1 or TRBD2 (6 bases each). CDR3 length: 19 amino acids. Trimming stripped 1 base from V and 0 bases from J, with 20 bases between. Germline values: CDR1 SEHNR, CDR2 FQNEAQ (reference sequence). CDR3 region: CASSLETTHTGTSTDTQYF. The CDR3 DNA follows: TGTGCCAGCAGCTTAGAGACAACGCACACAGGGACTAGCACAGATACGCAGTATTTT.

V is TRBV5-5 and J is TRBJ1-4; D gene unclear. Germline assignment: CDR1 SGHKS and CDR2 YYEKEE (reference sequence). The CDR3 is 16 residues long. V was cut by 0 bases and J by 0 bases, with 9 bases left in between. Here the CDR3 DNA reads TGTGCCAGCAGCTTGGGTATTGTCGCAACTAATGAAAAACTGTTTTTT. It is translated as CASSLGIVATNEKLFF.

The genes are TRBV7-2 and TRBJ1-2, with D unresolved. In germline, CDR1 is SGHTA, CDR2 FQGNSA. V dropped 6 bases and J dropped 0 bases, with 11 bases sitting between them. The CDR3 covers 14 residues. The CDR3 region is CASRIAQANYGYTF. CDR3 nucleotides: TGTGCCAGCAGGATTGCACAAGCTAACTATGGCTACACCTTC.

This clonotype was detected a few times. In nucleotides, the CDR3 is TGTGCCAGCAGCTTAGGGGGGGCAGGGGGAATCGGCACAGATACGCAGTATTTT. Residues: CASSLGGAGGIGTDTQYF. The V gene is TRBV7-2, the J gene TRBJ2-3; D perhaps matches TRBD1 (7 bases). Germline lookup yields CDR1 SGHTA and CDR2 FQGNSA. V was cut by 1 base and J by 1 base, with 18 bases left in between. CDR3 length equals 18 residues.

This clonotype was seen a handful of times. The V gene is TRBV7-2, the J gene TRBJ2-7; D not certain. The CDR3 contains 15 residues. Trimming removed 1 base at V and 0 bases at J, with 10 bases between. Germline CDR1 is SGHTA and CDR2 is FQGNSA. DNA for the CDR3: TGTGCCAGCAGCTTAGAGGGCACCTACTCCTACGAGCAGTACTTC. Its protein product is CASSLEGTYSYEQYF.